The subject of this entry is one T cell receptor beta chain. The antigen is undetermined. The assay was immunoSEQ multiplex PCR, and TCRdb's table has in-frame clones only and misses some. The repertoire holds tens of thousands of clones, with roughly 87% as singletons. Germline V gene sequence: CDR1 MNHEY, CDR2 SVGAGI. This CDR3 has 14 amino acids. J gave up 6 bases and V 5 bases, and 9 bases lay outside the gene matches. The data were taken from a study of T cell responses to AZD1222 COVID-19 vaccine. Study overall: Investigators merged groups given second doses at roughly 4 or roughly 12 weeks. The study, taken as a whole, reports: The sample set comprised mostly white British donors with more females, and clonal diversity was possibly underestimated. Recipients of two AZD1222 doses showed rising Spike-specific TCR breadth and depth. Spike was spanned by vaccine-associated CD4 TCRs, with dominance at 160-218 and 743-854.

The clonotype comes from an adult in good health. Sequenced material: peripheral blood, taken on day 0 of AZD1222 vaccination. V is TRBV6-5 and J is TRBJ1-2; 7 bases match TRBD1. The CDR3 reads CASSLQRGRNGYTF. CDR3 DNA sequence: TGTGCCAGCAGTCTCCAAAGGGGGCGGAATGGCTACACCTTC.